The present T cell receptor (beta chain) was sequenced within a study of blood T cell repertoires in COVID-19. Sequencing was performed with immunoSEQ multiplex PCR; in TCRdb, only in-frame clones are kept and a portion is missing. This sample has 100,000 or so clones, with roughly four fifths found just once. The receptor's source is a human donor in a cohort sampled during active COVID-19. The sequenced sample was peripheral blood.

CDR3 loop: CAISDGTSISNQPQHF. In DNA form, the CDR3 reads TGTGCCATCAGTGACGGGACATCCATTAGCAATCAGCCCCAGCATTTT. This chain joins TRBV10-3 and TRBJ1-5; D is perhaps TRBD1 (6 bases). V was clipped by 3 bases and J by 0 bases, with 12 bases between them. The CDR3 has 16 amino acids. The germline gives CDR1 ENHRY, CDR2 SYGVKD.